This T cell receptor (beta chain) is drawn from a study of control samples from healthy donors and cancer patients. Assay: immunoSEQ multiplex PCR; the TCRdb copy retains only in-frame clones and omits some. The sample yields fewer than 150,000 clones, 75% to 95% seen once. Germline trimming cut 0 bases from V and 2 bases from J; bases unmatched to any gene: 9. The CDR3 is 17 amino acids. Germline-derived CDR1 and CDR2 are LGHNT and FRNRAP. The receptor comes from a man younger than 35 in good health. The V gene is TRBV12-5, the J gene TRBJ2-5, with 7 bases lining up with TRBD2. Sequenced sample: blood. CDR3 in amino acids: CASGLVRASGLQETQYF. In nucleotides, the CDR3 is TGTGCTAGTGGTTTGGTACGGGCTAGCGGATTACAAGAGACCCAGTACTTC.